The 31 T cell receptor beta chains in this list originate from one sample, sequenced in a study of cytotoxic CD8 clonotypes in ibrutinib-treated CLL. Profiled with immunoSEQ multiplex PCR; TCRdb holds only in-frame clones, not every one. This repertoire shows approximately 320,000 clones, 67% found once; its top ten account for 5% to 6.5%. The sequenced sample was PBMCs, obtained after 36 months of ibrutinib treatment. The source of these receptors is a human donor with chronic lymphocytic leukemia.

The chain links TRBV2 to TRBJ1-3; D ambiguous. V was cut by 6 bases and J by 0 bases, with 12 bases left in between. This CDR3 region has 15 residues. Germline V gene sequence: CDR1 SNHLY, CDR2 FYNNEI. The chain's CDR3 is CASSNRIFSGNTIYF. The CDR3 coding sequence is TGTGCCAGCAGCAACAGAATTTTCTCTGGAAACACCATATATTTT. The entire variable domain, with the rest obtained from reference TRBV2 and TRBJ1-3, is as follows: EPEVTQTPSHQVTQMGQEVILRCVPISNHLYFYWYRQILGQKVEFLVSFYNNEISEKSEIFDDQFSVERPDGSNFTLKIRSTKLEDSAMYFCASSNRIFSGNTIYFGEGSWLTVV.

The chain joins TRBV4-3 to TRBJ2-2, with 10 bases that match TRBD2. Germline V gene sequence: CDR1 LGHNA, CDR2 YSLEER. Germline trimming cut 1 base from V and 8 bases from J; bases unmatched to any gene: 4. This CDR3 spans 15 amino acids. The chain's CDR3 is CASSQGLAGVGELFF. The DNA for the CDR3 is TGCGCCAGCAGCCAAGGTCTAGCGGGAGTTGGGGAGCTGTTTTTT.

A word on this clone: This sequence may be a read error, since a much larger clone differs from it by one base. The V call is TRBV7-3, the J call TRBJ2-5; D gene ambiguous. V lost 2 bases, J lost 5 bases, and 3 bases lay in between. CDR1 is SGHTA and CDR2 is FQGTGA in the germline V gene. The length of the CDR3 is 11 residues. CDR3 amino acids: CASSLVETQYF. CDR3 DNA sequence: TGTGCCAGCAGCTTAGTCGAGACCCAGTACTTC.

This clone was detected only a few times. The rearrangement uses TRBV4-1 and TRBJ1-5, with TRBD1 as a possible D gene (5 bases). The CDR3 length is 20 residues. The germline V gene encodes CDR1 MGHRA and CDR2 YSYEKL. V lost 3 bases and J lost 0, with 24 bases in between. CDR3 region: CASSHRSLAGKMYSNQPQHF. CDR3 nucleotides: TGCGCCAGCAGCCACAGGTCCCTCGCAGGGAAGATGTATAGCAATCAGCCCCAGCATTTT.

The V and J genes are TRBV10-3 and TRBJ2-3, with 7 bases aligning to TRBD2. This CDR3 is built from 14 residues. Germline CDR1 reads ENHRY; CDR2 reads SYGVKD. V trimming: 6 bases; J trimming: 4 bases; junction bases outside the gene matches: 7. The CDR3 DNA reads TGTGCCATCAGACGGGGGGTTGCCCCAGATACGCAGTATTTT. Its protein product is CAIRRGVAPDTQYF.

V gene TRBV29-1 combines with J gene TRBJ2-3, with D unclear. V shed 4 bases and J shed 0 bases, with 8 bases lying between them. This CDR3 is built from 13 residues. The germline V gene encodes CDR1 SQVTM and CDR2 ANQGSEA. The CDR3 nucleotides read TGCAGCGTTGGGGTGGAGAGCACAGATACGCAGTATTTT. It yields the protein CSVGVESTDTQYF.

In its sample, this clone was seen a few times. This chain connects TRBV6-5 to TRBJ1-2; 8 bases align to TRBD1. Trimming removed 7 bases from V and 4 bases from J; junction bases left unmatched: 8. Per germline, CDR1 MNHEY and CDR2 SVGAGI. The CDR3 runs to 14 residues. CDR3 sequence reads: CASIRQGFGYGYTF. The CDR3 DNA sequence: TGTGCCAGCATCCGACAGGGGTTTGGCTATGGCTACACCTTC.

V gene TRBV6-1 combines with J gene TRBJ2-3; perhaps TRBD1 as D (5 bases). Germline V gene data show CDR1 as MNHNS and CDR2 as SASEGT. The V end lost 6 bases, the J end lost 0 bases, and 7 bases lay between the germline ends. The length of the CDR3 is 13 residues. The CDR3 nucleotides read TGTGCCAGCAGGGACACGAGCACAGATACGCAGTATTTT. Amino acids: CASRDTSTDTQYF.

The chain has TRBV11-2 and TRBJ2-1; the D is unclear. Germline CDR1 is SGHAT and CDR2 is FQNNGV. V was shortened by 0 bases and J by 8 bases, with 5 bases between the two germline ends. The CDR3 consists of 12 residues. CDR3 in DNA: TGTGCCAGCAGCTTAGAGGCGGATGAGCAGTTCTTC. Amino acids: CASSLEADEQFF.

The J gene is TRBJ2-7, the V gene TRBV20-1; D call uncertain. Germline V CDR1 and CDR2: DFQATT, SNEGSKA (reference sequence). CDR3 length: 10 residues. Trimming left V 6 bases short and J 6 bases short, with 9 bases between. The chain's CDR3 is CSAPHPEQYF. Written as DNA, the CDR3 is TGCAGTGCCCCCCATCCCGAGCAGTACTTC.

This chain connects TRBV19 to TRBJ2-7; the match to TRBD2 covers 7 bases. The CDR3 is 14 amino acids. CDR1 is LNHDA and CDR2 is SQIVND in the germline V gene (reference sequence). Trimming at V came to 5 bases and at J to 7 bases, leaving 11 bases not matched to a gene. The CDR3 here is CASSSGTTLGEQYF. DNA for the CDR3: TGTGCCAGTAGTTCCGGGACTACTCTGGGGGAGCAGTACTTC.

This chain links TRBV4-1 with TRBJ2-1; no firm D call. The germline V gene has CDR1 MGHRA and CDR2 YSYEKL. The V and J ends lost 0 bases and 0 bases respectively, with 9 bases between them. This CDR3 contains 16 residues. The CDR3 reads CASSQDTASSYNEQFF. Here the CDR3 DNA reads TGCGCCAGCAGCCAAGATACGGCGAGCTCCTACAATGAGCAGTTCTTC.

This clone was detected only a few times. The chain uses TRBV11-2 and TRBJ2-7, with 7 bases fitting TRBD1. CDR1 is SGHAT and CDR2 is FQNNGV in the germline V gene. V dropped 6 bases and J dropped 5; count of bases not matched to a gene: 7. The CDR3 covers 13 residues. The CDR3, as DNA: TGTGCCAGCAGAAAAGAAGGGGGCCACGAGCAGTACTTC. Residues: CASRKEGGHEQYF.

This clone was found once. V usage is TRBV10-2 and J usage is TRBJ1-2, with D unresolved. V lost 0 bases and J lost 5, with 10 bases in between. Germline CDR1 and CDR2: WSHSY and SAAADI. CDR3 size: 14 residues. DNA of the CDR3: TGCGCCAGCAGTGAGTCGATCGGTAAGTATGGCTACACCTTC. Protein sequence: CASSESIGKYGYTF.

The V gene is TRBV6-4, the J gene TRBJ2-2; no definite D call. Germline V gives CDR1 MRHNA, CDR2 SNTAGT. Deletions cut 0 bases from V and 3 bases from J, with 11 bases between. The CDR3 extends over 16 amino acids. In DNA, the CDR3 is TGTGCCAGCAGTGACTCGATTAACTTTGACACCGGGGAGCTGTTTTTT. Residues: CASSDSINFDTGELFF.

The CDR3 DNA reads TGTGCCAGCAGTCTTAAAGAGACCCAGTACTTC. Translating it yields CASSLKETQYF. The gene calls are TRBV25-1 and TRBJ2-5; the D is unclear. Per the germline V gene, CDR1 is MGHDK and CDR2 is SYGVNS. With 5 bases removed from V and 3 bases from J, the gap between germline ends came to 4 bases. The CDR3 covers 11 residues.

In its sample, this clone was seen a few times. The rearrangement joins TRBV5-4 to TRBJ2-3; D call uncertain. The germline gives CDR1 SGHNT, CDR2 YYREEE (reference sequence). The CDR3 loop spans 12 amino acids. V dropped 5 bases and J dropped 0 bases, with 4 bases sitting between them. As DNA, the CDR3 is TGTGCCAGCAGTAGTAGCACAGATACGCAGTATTTT. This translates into CASSSSTDTQYF.

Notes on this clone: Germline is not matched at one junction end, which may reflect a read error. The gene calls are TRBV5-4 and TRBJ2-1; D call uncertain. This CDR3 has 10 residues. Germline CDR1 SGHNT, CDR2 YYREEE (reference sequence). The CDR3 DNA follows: TGTGCCAGCAGCCCCCGGGTAGATCTCTTC. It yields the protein CASSPRVDLF.

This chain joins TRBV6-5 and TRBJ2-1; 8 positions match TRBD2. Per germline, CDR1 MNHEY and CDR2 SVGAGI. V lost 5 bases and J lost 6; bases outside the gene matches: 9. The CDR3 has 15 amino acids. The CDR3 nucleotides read TGTGCCAGCAGTAGCTCCGGGAGGGCGGCCAATGAGCAGTTCTTC. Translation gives CASSSSGRAANEQFF.

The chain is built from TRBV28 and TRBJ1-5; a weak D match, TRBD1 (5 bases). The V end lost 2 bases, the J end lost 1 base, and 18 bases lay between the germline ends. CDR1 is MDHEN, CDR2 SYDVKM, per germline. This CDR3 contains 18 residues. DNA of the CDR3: TGTGCCAGCAGTTTAGTGGTGGGGGTTCGGGTGAGCAATCAGCCCCAGCATTTT. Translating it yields CASSLVVGVRVSNQPQHF. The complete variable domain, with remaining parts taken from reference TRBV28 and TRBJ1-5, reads DVKVTQSSRYLVKRTGEKVFLECVQDMDHENMFWYRQDPGLGLRLIYFSYDVKMKEKGDIPEGYSVSREKKERFSLILESASTNQTSMYLCASSLVVGVRVSNQPQHFGDGTRLSIL.

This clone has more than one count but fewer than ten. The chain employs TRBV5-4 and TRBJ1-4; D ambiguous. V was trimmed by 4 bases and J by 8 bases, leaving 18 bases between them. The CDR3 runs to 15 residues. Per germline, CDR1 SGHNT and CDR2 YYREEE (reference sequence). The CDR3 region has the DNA TGTGCCAGCAGCCCTGGAGAGGGTGGAGGGGAAAAACTGTTTTTT. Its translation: CASSPGEGGGEKLFF.

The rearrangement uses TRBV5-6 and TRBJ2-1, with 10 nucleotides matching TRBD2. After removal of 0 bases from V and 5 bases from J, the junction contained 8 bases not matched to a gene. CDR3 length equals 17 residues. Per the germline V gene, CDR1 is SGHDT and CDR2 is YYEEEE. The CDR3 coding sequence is TGTGCCAGCAGCTTGGTCCTTACTAGCGGGGATAACAATGAGCAGTTCTTC. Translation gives CASSLVLTSGDNNEQFF. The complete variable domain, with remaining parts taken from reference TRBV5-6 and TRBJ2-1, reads DAGVTQSPTHLIKTRGQQVTLRCSPKSGHDTVSWYQQALGQGPQFIFQYYEEEERQRGNFPDRFSGHQFPNYSSELNVNALLLGDSALYLCASSLVLTSGDNNEQFFGPGTRLTVL.

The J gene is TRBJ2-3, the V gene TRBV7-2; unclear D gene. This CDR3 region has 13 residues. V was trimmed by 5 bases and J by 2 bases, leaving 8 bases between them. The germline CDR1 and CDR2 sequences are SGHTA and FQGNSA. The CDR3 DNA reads TGTGCCAGCAGCCCGCGGTTCACAGATACGCAGTATTTT. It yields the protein CASSPRFTDTQYF.

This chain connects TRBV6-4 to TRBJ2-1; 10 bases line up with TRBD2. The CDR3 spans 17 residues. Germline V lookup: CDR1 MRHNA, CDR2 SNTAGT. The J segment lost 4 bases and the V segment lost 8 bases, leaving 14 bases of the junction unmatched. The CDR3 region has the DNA TGTGCCAGCTCGCCTAGCGGGAGCGGGACTTATTACAATGAGCAGTTCTTC. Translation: CASSPSGSGTYYNEQFF.

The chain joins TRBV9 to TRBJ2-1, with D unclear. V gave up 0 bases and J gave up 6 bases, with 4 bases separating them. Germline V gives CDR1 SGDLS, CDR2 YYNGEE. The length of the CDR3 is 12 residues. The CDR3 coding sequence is TGTGCCAGCAGCGTAGGAAGCAATGAGCAGTTCTTC. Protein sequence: CASSVGSNEQFF.

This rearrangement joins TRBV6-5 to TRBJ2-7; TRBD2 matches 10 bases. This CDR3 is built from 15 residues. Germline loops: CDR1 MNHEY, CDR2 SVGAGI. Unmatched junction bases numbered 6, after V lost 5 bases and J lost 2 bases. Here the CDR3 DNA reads TGTGCCAGCAGTACGCATACTAGCGGGACCTACGAGCAGTACTTC. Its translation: CASSTHTSGTYEQYF.

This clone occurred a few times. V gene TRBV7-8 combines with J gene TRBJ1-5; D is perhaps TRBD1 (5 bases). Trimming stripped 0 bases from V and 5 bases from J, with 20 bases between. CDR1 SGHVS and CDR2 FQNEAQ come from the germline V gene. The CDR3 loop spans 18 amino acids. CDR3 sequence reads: CASSLASTVPIAYQPQHF. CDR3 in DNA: TGTGCCAGCAGCTTAGCGTCGACAGTCCCTATAGCCTATCAGCCCCAGCATTTT.

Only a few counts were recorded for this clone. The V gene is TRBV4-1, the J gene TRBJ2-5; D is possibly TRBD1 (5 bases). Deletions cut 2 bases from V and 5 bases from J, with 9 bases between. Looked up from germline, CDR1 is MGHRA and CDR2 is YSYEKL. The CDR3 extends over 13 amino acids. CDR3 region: CASSQFAGETQYF. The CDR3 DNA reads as TGCGCCAGCAGCCAATTTGCAGGGGAGACCCAGTACTTC.

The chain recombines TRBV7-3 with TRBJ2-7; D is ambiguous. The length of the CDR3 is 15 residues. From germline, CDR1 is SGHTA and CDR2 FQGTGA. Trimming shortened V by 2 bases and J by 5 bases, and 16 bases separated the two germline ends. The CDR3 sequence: CASSLRARTGNEQYF. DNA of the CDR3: TGTGCCAGCAGCTTACGCGCTAGAACGGGCAACGAGCAGTACTTC. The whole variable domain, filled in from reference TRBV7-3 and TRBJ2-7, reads GAGVSQTPSNKVTEKGKYVELRCDPISGHTALYWYRQSLGQGPEFLIYFQGTGAADDSGLPNDRFFAVRPEGSVSTLKIQRTERGDSAVYLCASSLRARTGNEQYFGPGTRLTVT.

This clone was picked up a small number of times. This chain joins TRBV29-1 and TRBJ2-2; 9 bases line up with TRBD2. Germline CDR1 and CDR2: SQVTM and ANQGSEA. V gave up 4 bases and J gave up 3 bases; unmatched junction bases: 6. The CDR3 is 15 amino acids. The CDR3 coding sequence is TGCAGCGTTGTCGGGTTAGCGGGAGACACCGGGGAGCTGTTTTTT. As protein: CSVVGLAGDTGELFF.

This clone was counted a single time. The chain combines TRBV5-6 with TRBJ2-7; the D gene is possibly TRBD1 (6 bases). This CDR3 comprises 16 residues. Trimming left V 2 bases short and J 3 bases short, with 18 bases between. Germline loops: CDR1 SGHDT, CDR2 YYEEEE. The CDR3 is CASSFWRQGSIYEQYF. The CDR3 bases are TGTGCCAGCAGCTTTTGGCGCCAGGGGTCGATCTACGAGCAGTACTTC. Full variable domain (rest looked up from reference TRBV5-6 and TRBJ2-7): DAGVTQSPTHLIKTRGQQVTLRCSPKSGHDTVSWYQQALGQGPQFIFQYYEEEERQRGNFPDRFSGHQFPNYSSELNVNALLLGDSALYLCASSFWRQGSIYEQYFGPGTRLTVT.